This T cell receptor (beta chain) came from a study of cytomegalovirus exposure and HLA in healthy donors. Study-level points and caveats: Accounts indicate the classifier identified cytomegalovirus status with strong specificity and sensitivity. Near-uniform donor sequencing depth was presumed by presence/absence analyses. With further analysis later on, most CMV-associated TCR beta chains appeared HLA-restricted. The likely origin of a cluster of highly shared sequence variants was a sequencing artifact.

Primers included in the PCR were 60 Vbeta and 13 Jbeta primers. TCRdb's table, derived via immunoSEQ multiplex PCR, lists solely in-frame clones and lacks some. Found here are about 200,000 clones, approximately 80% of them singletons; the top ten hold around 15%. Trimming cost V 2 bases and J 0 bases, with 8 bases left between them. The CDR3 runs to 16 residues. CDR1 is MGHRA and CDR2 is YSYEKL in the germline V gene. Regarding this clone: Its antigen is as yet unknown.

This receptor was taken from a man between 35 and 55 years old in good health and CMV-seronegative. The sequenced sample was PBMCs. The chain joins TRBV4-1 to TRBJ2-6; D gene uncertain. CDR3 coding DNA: TGCGCCAGCAGCCAAAGTCGGAGCTCTGGGGCCAACGTCCTGACTTTC. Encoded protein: CASSQSRSSGANVLTF.